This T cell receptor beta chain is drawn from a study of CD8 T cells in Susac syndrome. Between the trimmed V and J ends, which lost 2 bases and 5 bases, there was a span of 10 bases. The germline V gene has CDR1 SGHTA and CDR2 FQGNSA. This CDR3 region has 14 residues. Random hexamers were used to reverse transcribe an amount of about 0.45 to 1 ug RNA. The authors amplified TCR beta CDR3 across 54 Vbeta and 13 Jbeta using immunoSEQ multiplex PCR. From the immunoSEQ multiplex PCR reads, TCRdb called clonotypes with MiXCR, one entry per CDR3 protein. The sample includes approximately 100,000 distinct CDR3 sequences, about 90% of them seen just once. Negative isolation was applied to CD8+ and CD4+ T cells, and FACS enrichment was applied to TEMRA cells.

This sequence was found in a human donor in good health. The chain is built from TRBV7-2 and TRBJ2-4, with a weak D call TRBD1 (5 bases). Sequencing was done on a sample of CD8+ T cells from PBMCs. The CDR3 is CASSLYGAQNIQYF. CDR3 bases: TGTGCCAGCAGCTTATATGGGGCCCAAAACATTCAGTACTTC.